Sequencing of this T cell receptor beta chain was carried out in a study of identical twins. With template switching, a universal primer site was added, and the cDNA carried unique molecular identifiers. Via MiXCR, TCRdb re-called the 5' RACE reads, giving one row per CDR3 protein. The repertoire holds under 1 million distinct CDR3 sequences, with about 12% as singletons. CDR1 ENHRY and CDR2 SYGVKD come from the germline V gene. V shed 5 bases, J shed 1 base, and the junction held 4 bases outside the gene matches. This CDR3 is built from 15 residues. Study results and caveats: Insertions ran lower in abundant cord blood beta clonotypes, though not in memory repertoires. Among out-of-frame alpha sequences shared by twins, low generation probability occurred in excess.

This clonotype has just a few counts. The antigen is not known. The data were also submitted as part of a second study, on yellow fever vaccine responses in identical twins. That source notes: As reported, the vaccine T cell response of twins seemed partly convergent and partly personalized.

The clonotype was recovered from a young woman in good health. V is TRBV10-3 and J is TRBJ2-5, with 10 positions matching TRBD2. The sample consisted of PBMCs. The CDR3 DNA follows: TGTGCCATCAGTCAGCGGGAGGGCCCCCAAGAGACCCAGTACTTC. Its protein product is CAISQREGPQETQYF.